Presented here are 28 T cell receptor beta chains from one specimen sequenced in a study of blood T cell repertoires in COVID-19. The assay was immunoSEQ multiplex PCR, and TCRdb's table has in-frame clones only and misses some. Of nearly 250,000 clones in the sample, 65% to 90% were seen once. Input material: PBMCs or T cells enriched from blood (not recorded which). The receptor source for this set is a woman in her 50s with acute COVID-19.

The rearrangement joins TRBV3-1 (or the pseudogene TRBV3-2) to TRBJ2-1; TRBD1 aligns across 10 bases. The trim removed 4 bases at V and 4 bases at J, leaving 4 bases unmatched. The CDR3 is 15 residues long. The germline V gene has CDR1 LGHDT and CDR2 YNNKEL (reference sequence). CDR3 nucleotides: TGTGCCAGCAGCCCGACAGGGGGCGGATACAATGAGCAGTTCTTC. Translated, it gives CASSPTGGGYNEQFF.

V is TRBV5-1 and J is TRBJ1-2; no reliable D call. The CDR3 is 15 amino acids. The germline gives CDR1 SGHRS, CDR2 YFSETQ. V was pared by 0 bases and J by 6 bases, with 15 bases between. The CDR3 DNA follows: TGCGCCAGCAGCTTGGTCGCCACCGGCGGGGATGGCTACACCTTC. Its protein is CASSLVATGGDGYTF. Supplemented by reference TRBV5-1 and TRBJ1-2, the full variable domain reads KAGVTQTPRYLIKTRGQQVTLSCSPISGHRSVSWYQQTPGQGLQFLFEYFSETQRNKGNFPGRFSGRQFSNSRSEMNVSTLELGDSALYLCASSLVATGGDGYTFGSGTRLTVV.

This sequence joins TRBV19 and TRBJ2-5; a weak D match, TRBD2 (5 bases). CDR1 and CDR2 (germline): LNHDA, SQIVND (reference sequence). V lost 6 bases, J lost 0 bases, and 26 bases lay in between. The CDR3 is made up of 19 amino acids. Here the CDR3 reads CASSSIEGIPGFDQETQYF. CDR3 nucleotides: TGTGCCAGTAGCAGTATTGAGGGTATCCCTGGCTTCGACCAAGAGACCCAGTACTTC.

This chain connects TRBV20-1 to TRBJ1-2; 8 bases are a match to TRBD1. Losses at the gene ends were 6 bases for V and 8 bases for J; bases not matched to a gene: 5. CDR1 is DFQATT, CDR2 SNEGSKA, per germline (reference sequence). The CDR3 totals 11 residues. The CDR3 region is CSAKTGEGYTF. The CDR3 nucleotides are TGCAGTGCAAAGACAGGGGAAGGCTACACCTTC.

The V call is TRBV5-1, the J call TRBJ1-1, with D perhaps matching TRBD1 (6 bases). Germline V gene sequence: CDR1 SGHRS, CDR2 YFSETQ. The CDR3 is 13 residues long. Trimming cost V 5 bases and J 4 bases, with 12 bases left between them. The CDR3 reads CASRKGESTEAFF. DNA for the CDR3: TGCGCCAGCAGAAAGGGGGAGAGCACTGAAGCTTTCTTT.

The V call is TRBV27, the J call TRBJ2-5, with 9 bases matching TRBD2. V trimming: 3 bases; J trimming: 6 bases; junction bases outside the gene matches: 8. The CDR3 has 15 amino acids. From germline, CDR1 is MNHEY and CDR2 SMNVEV (reference sequence). In DNA, the CDR3 is TGTGCCAGCAGTTTGGGTCTAGCGGGGATGAAGACCCAGTACTTC. It codes for CASSLGLAGMKTQYF.

Here the CDR3 reads CSASRTGASNQPQHF. The DNA of the CDR3 is TGCAGTGCTAGTAGGACAGGGGCGAGCAATCAGCCCCAGCATTTT. The chain is built from TRBV20-1 and TRBJ1-5, with 9 positions matching TRBD1. Germline loops: CDR1 DFQATT, CDR2 SNEGSKA (reference sequence). The V segment lost 3 bases and the J segment 1 base; nucleotides outside the gene matches: 4. CDR3 length: 15 amino acids.

The V gene is TRBV10-3, the J gene TRBJ1-2; D might be TRBD1 (5 bases). V was clipped by 6 bases and J by 5 bases, with 10 bases between them. Germline CDR1 and CDR2: ENHRY and SYGVKD. The CDR3 sequence is 12 residues long. The CDR3 is CAISDRIYGYTF. The CDR3 region has the DNA TGTGCCATCAGCGACAGAATATATGGCTACACCTTC.

The chain couples TRBV5-4 to TRBJ2-6; 12 bases are a match to TRBD1. Losses at the gene ends were 9 bases for V and 4 bases for J; bases not matched to a gene: 11. This CDR3 has 17 amino acids. The V gene's germline CDR1 is SGHNT and CDR2 YYREEE (reference sequence). As DNA, the CDR3 is TGTGCCACCACCGGGACAGGGGGCTTAGGGGGGGCCAACGTCCTGACTTTC. Residues: CATTGTGGLGGANVLTF.

The chain couples TRBV2 to TRBJ1-5; the D is unclear. The CDR3 totals 14 residues. CDR1 SNHLY and CDR2 FYNNEI come from the germline V gene. Trimming took off 3 bases at V and 4 bases at J, with 10 bases between the two ends. The CDR3 nucleotides are TGTGCCAGCAGTGAGCGTTCCGGTAATCAGCCCCAGCATTTT. Translating it yields CASSERSGNQPQHF.

The CDR3 DNA follows: TGTGCCACCGGGACTCCCCTAGCAGGTAACGAGCAGTACTTC. Encoded protein: CATGTPLAGNEQYF. The gene calls are TRBV6-5 and TRBJ2-7; weak D call: TRBD2 (6 bases). CDR1 MNHEY and CDR2 SVGAGI come from the germline V gene. Trimming took 10 bases from V and 5 from J, leaving 21 bases between them. CDR3 size: 14 residues.

This rearrangement joins TRBV7-2 to TRBJ1-1, with unresolved D. This CDR3 is 14 amino acids long. Trimming left V 1 base short and J 1 base short, with 7 bases between. Germline CDR1 is SGHTA and CDR2 is FQGNSA. CDR3: CASSLGGKNTEAFF. CDR3 sequence (DNA): TGTGCCAGCAGCTTAGGAGGTAAGAACACTGAAGCTTTCTTT.

The V and J genes are TRBV7-2 and TRBJ2-3; a possible D gene is TRBD1 (6 bases). The V gene lost 0 bases and the J gene lost 1 base, with 8 bases spanning the gap. This CDR3 is 15 amino acids long. The germline V gene has CDR1 SGHTA and CDR2 FQGNSA. The chain's CDR3 is CASSLAGHRTDTQYF. For the CDR3, the DNA is TGTGCCAGCAGCTTAGCGGGACACCGCACAGATACGCAGTATTTT.

Remarks on this clone: The identical CDR3 is also encoded by other nucleotide sequences in the sample. The V and J genes are TRBV9 and TRBJ2-3; 11 nucleotides match TRBD2. This CDR3 comprises 16 residues. V was pared by 2 bases and J by 1 base, with 3 bases of the junction left unmatched. Germline V gives CDR1 SGDLS, CDR2 YYNGEE. CDR3 region: CASSVTSGGRTDTQYF. CDR3 coding DNA: TGTGCCAGCAGCGTCACTAGCGGGGGTCGCACAGATACGCAGTATTTT.

V usage is TRBV12-3 or TRBV12-4 and J usage is TRBJ1-1; 8 positions match TRBD1. V shed 3 bases and J 8 bases; nucleotides not matched to a gene: 5. CDR3 size: 13 residues. CDR3 in DNA: TGTGCCAGCAGTTTCCCAGGGGGCACCGAAGCTTTCTTT. Translation: CASSFPGGTEAFF.

In regard to this clone: The junction differs from germline at one of its ends, possibly a read error. V gene TRBV25-1 combines with J gene TRBJ2-7; D is ambiguous. The CDR3 covers 14 residues. CDR1 is MGHDK and CDR2 is SYGVNS in the germline V gene. CDR3 sequence: CASSDTDKSYEQYF. The CDR3 DNA is TGTGCCAGCAGTGATACAGATAAATCCTACGAGCAGTACTTT.

V usage is TRBV19 and J usage is TRBJ1-2, with 8 bases identical to TRBD1. The CDR3 contains 14 residues. V was pared by 7 bases and J by 4 bases, with 8 bases of the junction left unmatched. Germline loops: CDR1 LNHDA, CDR2 SQIVND (reference sequence). In DNA, the CDR3 is TGTGCCAGTACAGGGGGCGGACTTCCCTATGGCTACACCTTC. It yields the protein CASTGGGLPYGYTF.

The rearrangement joins TRBV24-1 to TRBJ2-1; 8 bases line up with TRBD2. Germline CDR1 is KGHDR and CDR2 is SFDVKD. Trimming removed 2 bases from V and 8 bases from J; junction bases left unmatched: 7. This CDR3 is built from 15 residues. Written as DNA, the CDR3 is TGTGCCACCAGTGATTCGAGGACTAGCTCCTATGAGCAGTTCTTC. It is translated as CATSDSRTSSYEQFF.

V and J are TRBV30 and TRBJ2-6, with D perhaps TRBD2 (6 bases). Germline V gene lookup returns CDR1 GTSNPN and CDR2 SVGIG (reference sequence). V gave up 1 base and J gave up 4 bases, with 11 bases separating them. This CDR3 comprises 15 residues. CDR3 loop: CAWSGLGPGANVLTF. The CDR3 region has the DNA TGTGCCTGGAGTGGACTAGGGCCGGGGGCCAACGTCCTGACTTTC.

This clone was counted only a few times. The chain carries TRBV9 and TRBJ1-2; a weak D match, TRBD1 (5 bases). This CDR3 is built from 13 residues. From germline, CDR1 is SGDLS and CDR2 YYNGEE. V shed 4 bases and J shed 4 bases, with 11 bases lying between them. The chain's CDR3 is CASSPAGGYGYTF. The CDR3 coding sequence is TGTGCCAGCAGCCCAGCGGGGGGCTATGGCTACACCTTC.

The chain carries TRBV7-2 and TRBJ1-6; D might be TRBD1 (5 bases). The CDR3 runs 16 residues. V lost 2 bases, J lost 6 bases, and 14 bases lay in between. In germline, CDR1 is SGHTA, CDR2 FQGNSA. CDR3 DNA sequence: TGTGCCAGCAGCTTACATCCGGGGGGTGGTAATTCACCCCTCCACTTT. Translating gives CASSLHPGGGNSPLHF.

This clone was observed once. The V and J genes are TRBV29-1 and TRBJ1-2; tentatively, D is TRBD1 (6 bases). Germline V CDR1 and CDR2: SQVTM, ANQGSEA. CDR3 length: 15 amino acids. Between the trimmed V and J ends, which lost 2 bases and 4 bases, there was a span of 17 bases. CDR3 nucleotide sequence: TGCAGCGTTGAACCCTCCCGTTGGGACATCTATGGCTACACCTTC. Amino acids: CSVEPSRWDIYGYTF.

DNA for the CDR3: TGCGCCAGCAGCTACACAGGGGAGGAAAAACTGTTTTTT. Translating gives CASSYTGEEKLFF. The chain employs TRBV5-1 and TRBJ1-4; 7 nucleotides agree with TRBD1. V lost 3 bases to trimming and J lost 8 bases; unmatched junction nucleotides: 4. CDR1 and CDR2 (germline): SGHRS, YFSETQ. The CDR3 extends over 13 amino acids.

This rearrangement joins TRBV7-9 to TRBJ1-4; 7 bases align to TRBD1. CDR1 and CDR2 from the germline V gene are SEHNR and FQNEAQ (reference sequence). The CDR3 consists of 14 residues. With 5 bases clipped from V and 3 bases from J, the junction kept 3 bases outside the gene matches. The CDR3: CASSRDRANEKLFF. Here the CDR3 DNA reads TGTGCCAGCAGCAGGGACAGAGCTAATGAAAAACTGTTTTTT.

The V call is TRBV9, the J call TRBJ1-6; D call uncertain. The CDR3 has 13 amino acids. Trimming left V 2 bases short and J 8 bases short, with 8 bases between. Germline assignment: CDR1 SGDLS and CDR2 YYNGEE. This chain's CDR3 is CASSVHRDSPLHF. The CDR3 DNA follows: TGTGCCAGCAGCGTTCACAGAGATTCACCCCTCCACTTT.

The sample holds a few counts of this clone. The chain uses TRBV28 and TRBJ1-1; 8 nucleotides match TRBD1. The germline V gene has CDR1 MDHEN and CDR2 SYDVKM. Trimming removed 3 bases from V and 1 base from J; junction bases left unmatched: 4. The CDR3 runs to 15 residues. CDR3 in amino acids: CASSFFGTGNTEAFF. In DNA, the CDR3 is TGTGCCAGCAGTTTCTTTGGGACAGGGAACACTGAAGCTTTCTTT.

The genes are TRBV10-3 and TRBJ2-3; TRBD1 might be the D (6 bases). The CDR3 has 16 amino acids. V gave up 0 bases and J gave up 2 bases, with 12 bases separating them. CDR1 ENHRY and CDR2 SYGVKD come from the germline V gene. The CDR3 is CAISESKTGDTDTQYF. CDR3 coding DNA: TGTGCCATCAGTGAGTCGAAGACAGGAGACACAGATACGCAGTATTTT.

The rearrangement joins TRBV5-1 to TRBJ2-2; D is possibly TRBD2 (6 bases). The V gene lost 0 bases and the J gene lost 10 bases, with 10 bases spanning the gap. Germline values: CDR1 SGHRS, CDR2 YFSETQ. This CDR3 has 13 residues. The CDR3 nucleotides are TGCGCCAGCAGCTTGGCCGGGGACTCGGAGCTGTTTTTT. Protein product: CASSLAGDSELFF.